This TCR beta chain was sequenced in a study of identifying expanded T cells in peripheral blood. As for this clone: The antigen is unknown.

Using immunoSEQ multiplex PCR, the repertoire was profiled, and TCRdb retains in-frame clones only, with some absent. The data show approximately 90,000 clones, about 90% seen once. Study-level points and caveats: Technical replicates showed about 1.1 changed clones; around two weeks about 16.4; four weeks 19. Variance in clone template counts between approximately 2-week samples significantly increased with total template count across all healthy donors.

Collection occurred without any documented infections or immune events in donors. Germline loops: CDR1 SGHNT, CDR2 YYREEE (reference sequence). The CDR3 length is 13 residues. Trimming removed 1 base at V and 6 bases at J, with 9 bases between. This chain connects TRBV5-4 to TRBJ2-3; weak D call: TRBD1 (6 bases). The clonotype was recovered from a person aged 18-70 years in good health. Sequencing was carried out using blood. CDR3 nucleotide sequence: TGTGCCAGCAGCTTGTTCAGGGGCGATACGCAGTATTTT. Amino acid sequence: CASSLFRGDTQYF.